These T cell receptor beta chains were read from a single sample in a study of cytomegalovirus exposure and HLA in healthy donors. TCRdb's copy holds only in-frame clones and misses some; the assay was immunoSEQ multiplex PCR. The sample carries about 91,000 clones, 60% to 65% recorded once. The specimen was PBMCs. These receptors were obtained from a human donor in good health. CDR3s include the opening cysteine and the closing phenylalanine or tryptophan. The D gene is left open where the match is weak. Clone size is given for some rows only: seen once, a few or many times, or a class if the clone is expanded.

size: few; D: .; J: TRBJ1-2; V: TRBV7-2; DNA: TGTGCCAGCAGCTTTTTAGCCCAGGGGAGTGGCTACACCTTC; CDR3: CASSFLAQGSGYTF
size: .; D: .; J: TRBJ1-2; V: TRBV7-8; DNA: TGTGCCAGCAGCTTAGAATATGGGTCAGGGGGCTACACCTTC; CDR3: CASSLEYGSGGYTF
size: .; D: TRBD1; J: TRBJ1-5; V: TRBV2; DNA: TGTGCCAGCAGCGCCCCGACAGGGAGGAATCAGCCCCAGCATTTT; CDR3: CASSAPTGRNQPQHF
size: .; D: .; J: TRBJ2-5; V: TRBV5-1; DNA: TGCGCCAGCAGCTTGATCGCGTACGGGGAGACCCAGTACTTC; CDR3: CASSLIAYGETQYF
size: .; D: .; J: TRBJ2-5; V: TRBV6-6; DNA: TGTGCCAGCAGTACGGGGGGCGAGACCCAGTACTTC; CDR3: CASSTGGETQYF
size: .; D: TRBD1; J: TRBJ2-3; V: TRBV19; DNA: TGTGCCAGTAGTATCCAGACAGGGAGCACAGATACGCAGTATTTT; CDR3: CASSIQTGSTDTQYF
size: .; D: .; J: TRBJ1-2; V: TRBV2; DNA: TGTGCCAGCAGCGCCGACAGGCCAAAACCTACCTTC; CDR3: CASSADRPKPTF
size: few; D: TRBD1; J: TRBJ1-1; V: TRBV9; DNA: TGTGCCAGCAGCCTAGGACAGGGTGAGGCTTTCTTT; CDR3: CASSLGQGEAFF
size: .; D: .; J: TRBJ1-2; V: TRBV7-9; DNA: TGTGCCAGCAGCTTAGATTCAGGTTTCTATGGCTACACCTTC; CDR3: CASSLDSGFYGYTF
size: .; D: TRBD2; J: TRBJ2-7; V: TRBV7-3; DNA: TGTGCCAGCAGCCTGATAGCGGGGGGTCCTATCTACGAGCAGTACTTC; CDR3: CASSLIAGGPIYEQYF
size: .; D: .; J: TRBJ2-3; V: TRBV11-3; DNA: TGTGCCAGCAGCTTAAACGCCGGGGGTGATACGCAGTATTTT; CDR3: CASSLNAGGDTQYF
size: .; D: .; J: TRBJ1-2; V: TRBV19; DNA: TGTGCCAGTAGTCCTGGGGCTATCCTAGGCTACACCTTC; CDR3: CASSPGAILGYTF
size: few; D: .; J: TRBJ1-2; V: TRBV5-6; DNA: TGTGCCAGCAGCCCGGGCGACTGGGAGGCCAACTATGGCTACACCTTC; CDR3: CASSPGDWEANYGYTF
size: .; D: TRBD1; J: TRBJ2-7; V: TRBV5-1; DNA: TGCGCCAGCAGCCCCGGGACAGTTTCCTACGAGCAGTACTTC; CDR3: CASSPGTVSYEQYF
size: .; D: TRBD1; J: TRBJ1-6; V: TRBV6-6; DNA: TGTGCCAGCAGTTTATGGACAGGGCGGCGCTCACCCCTCCACTTT; CDR3: CASSLWTGRRSPLHF
size: .; D: .; J: TRBJ2-1; V: TRBV2; DNA: TGTGCCAGCAGTGAAGGACAGGCACCAAGCGATGAGCAGTTCTTC; CDR3: CASSEGQAPSDEQFF
size: .; D: .; J: TRBJ1-5; V: TRBV7-8; DNA: TGTGCCAGCAGCTTAATGGCAGGGAATCAGCCCCAGCATTTT; CDR3: CASSLMAGNQPQHF
size: few; D: TRBD2; J: TRBJ2-7; V: TRBV5-6; DNA: TGTGCCAGCACCAGAACACTAGCGGTCGGAACCTACGAGCAGTACTTC; CDR3: CASTRTLAVGTYEQYF
size: .; D: .; J: TRBJ2-7; V: TRBV6-5; DNA: TGTGCCAGCAGAAACCTTCTCTACGGGGAGGACGAGCAGTACTTC; CDR3: CASRNLLYGEDEQYF
size: few; D: TRBD1; J: TRBJ2-7; V: TRBV4-3; DNA: TGCGCCAGCAGCCAGACCGGGACAGCCTACGAGCAGTACTTC; CDR3: CASSQTGTAYEQYF
size: .; D: .; J: TRBJ2-5; V: TRBV15; DNA: TGTGCCACCAGCAGAGATCGGGACAACCGACTGGAGACCCAGTACTTC; CDR3: CATSRDRDNRLETQYF
size: .; D: .; J: TRBJ2-5; V: TRBV5-4; DNA: TGTGCCAGCAGCTTGATCCGGGGGTCAGGAGAGACCCAGTACTTC; CDR3: CASSLIRGSGETQYF
size: once; D: TRBD1; J: TRBJ1-2; V: TRBV11-2; DNA: TGTGCCAGCACGTTGACAGGGGTGGCTAACTATGGCTACACCTTC; CDR3: CASTLTGVANYGYTF
size: .; D: TRBD1; J: TRBJ1-1; V: TRBV2; DNA: TGTGCCAGCACCGGACAGGGGCCCATGAACACTGAAGCTTTCTTT; CDR3: CASTGQGPMNTEAFF
size: few; D: TRBD2; J: TRBJ2-7; V: TRBV4-3; DNA: TGCGCCAGCAGCCAAGATTCTATGACTAGCGGGGGCTACGAGCAGTACTTC; CDR3: CASSQDSMTSGGYEQYF
size: .; D: .; J: TRBJ1-3; V: TRBV21-1; DNA: TGTGCCAGCAGCACCCCGGCGCCGGGGGACACCATATATTTT; CDR3: CASSTPAPGDTIYF
size: .; D: TRBD1; J: TRBJ1-6; V: TRBV19; DNA: TGTGCCAGTAGGGCCGGGACAGGCCCTACTTTAGTTAATTCACCCCTCCACTTT; CDR3: CASRAGTGPTLVNSPLHF
size: few; D: TRBD2; J: TRBJ2-1; V: TRBV18; DNA: TGTGCCAGCTCACCTCTCCTGCTAGCGGACTACAATGAGCAGTTCTTC; CDR3: CASSPLLLADYNEQFF
size: .; D: .; J: TRBJ1-5; V: TRBV5-6; DNA: TGTGCCAGCAGCTTTCTTAATCAGCCCCAGCATTTT; CDR3: CASSFLNQPQHF
size: .; D: .; J: TRBJ1-2; V: TRBV29-1; DNA: TGCAGCGTTGAAGGGGGCAGGGCCTACACCTTC; CDR3: CSVEGGRAYTF
size: .; D: .; J: TRBJ2-5; V: TRBV20-1; DNA: TGCAGTGCTAGTAGCCAAGAGACCCAGTACTTC; CDR3: CSASSQETQYF
size: .; D: .; J: TRBJ2-5; V: TRBV11-3; DNA: TGTGCCAGCAGTTTTAACAGGGCGTACCAAGAGACCCAGTACTTC; CDR3: CASSFNRAYQETQYF
size: once; D: TRBD1; J: TRBJ2-3; V: TRBV6-5; DNA: TGTGCCAGCAGTTACGGACAGGGGGCTACAGATACGCAGTATTTT; CDR3: CASSYGQGATDTQYF
size: .; D: .; J: TRBJ1-4; V: TRBV5-1; DNA: TGCGCCAGCAGCTTGGATAGGACCCGATACAGGGATGAAAAACTGTTTTTT; CDR3: CASSLDRTRYRDEKLFF
size: .; D: TRBD2; J: TRBJ2-3; V: TRBV7-3; DNA: TGTGCCAGCAGTTGGGGACTAGCGGATACGCAGTATTTT; CDR3: CASSWGLADTQYF
size: .; D: .; J: TRBJ1-4; V: TRBV19; DNA: TGTGCCAGTAATAGACAGCTGAATGAAAAACTGTTTTTT; CDR3: CASNRQLNEKLFF
size: few; D: .; J: TRBJ2-7; V: TRBV11-3; DNA: TGTGCCAGCAGCTTAGACCGGAGGGTCACCTACGAGCAGTACTTC; CDR3: CASSLDRRVTYEQYF
size: .; D: .; J: TRBJ2-6; V: TRBV18; DNA: TGTGCCAGCTCACCAGAGGCTTTCTCTGGGGCCAACGTCCTGACTTTC; CDR3: CASSPEAFSGANVLTF
size: few; D: .; J: TRBJ2-3; V: TRBV7-3; DNA: TGTGCCAGCAGCCGATCATCAGCGGGCCCAGATACGCAGTATTTT; CDR3: CASSRSSAGPDTQYF
size: .; D: .; J: TRBJ1-3; V: TRBV6-5; DNA: TGTGCCAGCAGAGTACCGGGGGATGGAAACACCATATATTTT; CDR3: CASRVPGDGNTIYF